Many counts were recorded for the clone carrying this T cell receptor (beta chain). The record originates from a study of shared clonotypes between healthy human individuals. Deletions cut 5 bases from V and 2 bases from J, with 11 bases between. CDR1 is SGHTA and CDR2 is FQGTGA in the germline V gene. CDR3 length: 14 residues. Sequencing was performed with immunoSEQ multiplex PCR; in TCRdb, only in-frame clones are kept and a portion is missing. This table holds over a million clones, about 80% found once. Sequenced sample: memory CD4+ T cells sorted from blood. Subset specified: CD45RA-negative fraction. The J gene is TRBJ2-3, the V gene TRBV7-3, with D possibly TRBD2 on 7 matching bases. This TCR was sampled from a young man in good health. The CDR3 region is CASSPGGPTDTQYF. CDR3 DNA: TGTGCCAGCAGCCCGGGGGGCCCCACAGATACGCAGTATTTT.